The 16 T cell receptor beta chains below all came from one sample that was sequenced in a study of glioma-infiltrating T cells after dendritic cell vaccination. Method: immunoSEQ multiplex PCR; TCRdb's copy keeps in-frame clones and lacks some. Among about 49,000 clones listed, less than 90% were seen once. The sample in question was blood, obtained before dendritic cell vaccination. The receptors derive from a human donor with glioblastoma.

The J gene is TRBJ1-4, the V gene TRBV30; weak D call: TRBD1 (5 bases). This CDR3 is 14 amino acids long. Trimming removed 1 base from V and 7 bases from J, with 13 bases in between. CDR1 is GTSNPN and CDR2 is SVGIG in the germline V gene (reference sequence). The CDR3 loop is CAWSAGREAEKLFF. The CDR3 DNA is TGTGCCTGGAGTGCAGGGAGGGAGGCTGAAAAACTGTTTTTT.

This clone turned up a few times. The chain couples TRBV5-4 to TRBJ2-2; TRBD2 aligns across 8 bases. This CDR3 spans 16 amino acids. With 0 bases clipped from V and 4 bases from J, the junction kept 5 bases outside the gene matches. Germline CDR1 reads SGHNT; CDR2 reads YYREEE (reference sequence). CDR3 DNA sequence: TGTGCCAGCAGCTTGGTCGGGGGGGCTGTCACCGGGGAGCTGTTTTTT. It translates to CASSLVGGAVTGELFF. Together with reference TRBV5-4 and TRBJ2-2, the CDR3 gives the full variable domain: ETGVTQSPTHLIKTRGQQVTLRCSSQSGHNTVSWYQQALGQGPQFIFQYYREEENGRGNFPPRFSGLQFPNYSSELNVNALELDDSALYLCASSLVGGAVTGELFFGEGSRLTVL.

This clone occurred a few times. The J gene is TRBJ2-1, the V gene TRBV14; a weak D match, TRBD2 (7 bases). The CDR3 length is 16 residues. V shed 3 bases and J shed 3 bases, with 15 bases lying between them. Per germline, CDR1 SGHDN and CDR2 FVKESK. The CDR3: CASSQGGGRLYNEQFF. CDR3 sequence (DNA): TGTGCCAGCAGCCAGGGGGGCGGGAGACTCTACAATGAGCAGTTCTTC.

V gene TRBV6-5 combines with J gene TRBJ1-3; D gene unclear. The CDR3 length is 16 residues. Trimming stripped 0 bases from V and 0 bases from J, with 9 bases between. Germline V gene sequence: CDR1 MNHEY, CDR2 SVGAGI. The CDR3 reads CASSYSRPSSGNTIYF. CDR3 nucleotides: TGTGCCAGCAGTTACTCCAGGCCGAGCTCTGGAAACACCATATATTTT.

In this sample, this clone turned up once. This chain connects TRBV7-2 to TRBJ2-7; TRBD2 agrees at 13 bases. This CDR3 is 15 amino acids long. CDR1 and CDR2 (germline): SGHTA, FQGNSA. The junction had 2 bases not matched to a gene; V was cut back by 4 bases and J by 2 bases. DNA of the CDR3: TGTGCCAGCAGCTCGACTAGCGGGAGGACCTACGAGCAGTACTTC. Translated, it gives CASSSTSGRTYEQYF.

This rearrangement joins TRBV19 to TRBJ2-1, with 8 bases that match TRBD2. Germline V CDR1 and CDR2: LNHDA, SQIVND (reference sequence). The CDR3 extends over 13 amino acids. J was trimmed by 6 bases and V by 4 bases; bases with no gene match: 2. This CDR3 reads CASSSREGNEQFF. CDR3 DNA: TGTGCCAGTAGTAGCCGGGAGGGCAATGAGCAGTTCTTC. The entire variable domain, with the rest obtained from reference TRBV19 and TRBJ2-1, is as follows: DGGITQSPKYLFRKEGQNVTLSCEQNLNHDAMYWYRQDPGQGLRLIYYSQIVNDFQKGDIAEGYSVSREKKESFPLTVTSAQKNPTAFYLCASSSREGNEQFFGPGTRLTVL.

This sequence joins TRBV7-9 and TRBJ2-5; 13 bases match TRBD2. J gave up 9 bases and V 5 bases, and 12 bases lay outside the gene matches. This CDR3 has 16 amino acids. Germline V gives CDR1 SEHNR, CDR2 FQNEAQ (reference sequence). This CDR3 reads CASSLKGLAGVGAQYF. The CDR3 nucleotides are TGTGCCAGCAGCCTGAAAGGACTAGCGGGGGTTGGGGCCCAGTACTTC. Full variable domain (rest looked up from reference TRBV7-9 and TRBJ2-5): DTGVSQNPRHKITKRGQNVTFRCDPISEHNRLYWYRQTLGQGPEFLTYFQNEAQLEKSRLLSDRFSAERPKGSFSTLEIQRTEQGDSAMYLCASSLKGLAGVGAQYFGPGTRLLVL.

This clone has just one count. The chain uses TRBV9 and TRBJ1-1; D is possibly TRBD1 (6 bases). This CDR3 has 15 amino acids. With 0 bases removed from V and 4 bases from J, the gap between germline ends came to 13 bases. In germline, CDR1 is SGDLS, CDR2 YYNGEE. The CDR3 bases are TGTGCCAGCAGCGTAGAGGGGGGGAAGCCCACTGAAGCTTTCTTT. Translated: CASSVEGGKPTEAFF.

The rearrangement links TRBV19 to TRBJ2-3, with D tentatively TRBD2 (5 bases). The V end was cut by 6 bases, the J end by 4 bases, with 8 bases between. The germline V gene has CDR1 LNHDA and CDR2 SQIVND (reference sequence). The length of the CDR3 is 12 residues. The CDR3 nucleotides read TGTGCCAGTAGGAGGGTGCCAGATACGCAGTATTTT. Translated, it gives CASRRVPDTQYF.

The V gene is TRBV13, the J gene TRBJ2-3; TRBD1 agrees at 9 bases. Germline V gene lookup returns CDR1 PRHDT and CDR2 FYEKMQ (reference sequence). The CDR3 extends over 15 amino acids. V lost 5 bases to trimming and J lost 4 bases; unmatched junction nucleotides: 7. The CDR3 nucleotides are TGTGCCAGCAGCCCCGGGACAGGGCATTCAGATACGCAGTATTTT. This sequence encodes CASSPGTGHSDTQYF.

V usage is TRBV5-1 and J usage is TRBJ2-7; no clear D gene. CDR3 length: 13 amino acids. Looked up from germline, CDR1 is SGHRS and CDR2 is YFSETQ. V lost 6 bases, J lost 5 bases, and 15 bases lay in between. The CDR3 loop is CASISPHGDEQYF. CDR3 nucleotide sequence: TGCGCCAGCATCTCACCCCACGGAGACGAGCAGTACTTC.

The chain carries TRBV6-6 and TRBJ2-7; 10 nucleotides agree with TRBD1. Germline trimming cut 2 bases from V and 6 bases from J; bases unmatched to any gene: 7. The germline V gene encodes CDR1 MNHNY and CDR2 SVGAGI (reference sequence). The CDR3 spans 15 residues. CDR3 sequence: CASSYDADRGFEQYF. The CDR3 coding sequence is TGTGCCAGCAGTTACGATGCGGACAGGGGGTTCGAGCAGTACTTC.

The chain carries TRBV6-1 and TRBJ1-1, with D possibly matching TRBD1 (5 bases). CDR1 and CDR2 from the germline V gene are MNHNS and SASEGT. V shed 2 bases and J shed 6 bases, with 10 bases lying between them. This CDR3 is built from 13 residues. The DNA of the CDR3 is TGTGCCAGCAGTGAACGAAGGGGCTCTGAAGCTTTCTTT. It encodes CASSERRGSEAFF.

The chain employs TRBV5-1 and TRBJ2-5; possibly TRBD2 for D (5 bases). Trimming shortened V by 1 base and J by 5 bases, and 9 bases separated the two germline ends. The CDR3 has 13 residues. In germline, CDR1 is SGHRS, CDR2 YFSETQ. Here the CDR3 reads CASSLPGVETQYF. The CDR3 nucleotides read TGCGCCAGCAGCTTGCCCGGGGTTGAGACCCAGTACTTC.

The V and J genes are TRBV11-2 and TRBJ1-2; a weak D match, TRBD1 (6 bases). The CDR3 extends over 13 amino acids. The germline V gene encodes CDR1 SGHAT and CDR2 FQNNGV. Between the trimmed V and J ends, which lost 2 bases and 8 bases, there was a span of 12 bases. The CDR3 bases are TGTGCCAGCAGCTTAAGGGACAATCGGGGCTACACCTTC. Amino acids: CASSLRDNRGYTF.

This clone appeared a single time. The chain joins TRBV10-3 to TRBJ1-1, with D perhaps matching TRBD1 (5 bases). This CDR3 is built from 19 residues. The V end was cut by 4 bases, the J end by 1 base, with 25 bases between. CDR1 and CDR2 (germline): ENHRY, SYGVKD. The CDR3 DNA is TGTGCCATCAGTGGTGGGCCAGGGAAGGGGAAAGTTGGGAACACTGAAGCTTTCTTT. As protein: CAISGGPGKGKVGNTEAFF.